This note documents a single T cell receptor (beta chain) sequence. No antigen is known for it. Generated by immunoSEQ multiplex PCR, the TCRdb table keeps only in-frame clones and is missing some. The sample contains fewer than 200,000 clones, just under 90% of which appear only once. The data stem from a study of T cell responses to AZD1222 COVID-19 vaccine. Germline V gene lookup returns CDR1 SGHRS and CDR2 YFSETQ. V lost 2 bases to trimming and J lost 0 bases, with 9 bases between them. This CDR3 has 14 residues. The study's findings and limits: Clonal diversity was possibly underestimated; the donors were predominantly white British and more often female.

The input for sequencing was peripheral blood, taken on day 0 of AZD1222 vaccination. The receptor's source is an adult in good health. This chain uses TRBV5-1 with TRBJ2-7; D is perhaps TRBD2 (6 bases). CDR3: CASSFPTSSYEQYF. In DNA form, the CDR3 reads TGCGCCAGCAGCTTTCCGACTAGCTCCTACGAGCAGTACTTC.